The 9 T cell receptor beta chains below come from one sample, sequenced in a study of OX40 agonist ivuxolimab in advanced cancers. TCRdb's copy holds only in-frame clones and misses some; the assay was immunoSEQ multiplex PCR. The sample consists of tens of thousands of clones, around 85% of them appearing once. The sequenced sample was CD4+ or CD8+ T cells sorted from blood, obtained in a trial of the OX40 agonist ivuxolimab. The source is an adult with an advanced solid tumor such as melanoma, head and neck, liver or kidney cancer.

This clone appeared a few times. V and J are TRBV15 and TRBJ1-2, with a possible D match to TRBD1 (6 bases). The length of the CDR3 is 15 residues. With 1 base removed from V and 1 base from J, the gap between germline ends came to 10 bases. The V gene's germline CDR1 is LNHNV and CDR2 YYDKDF (reference sequence). The CDR3, as DNA: TGTGCCACCAGCAGAGTGGAGGGGGGTAACTATGGCTACACCTTC. Translated, it gives CATSRVEGGNYGYTF.

The rearrangement joins TRBV4-2 to TRBJ1-6; TRBD1 might be the D (5 bases). Trimming took off 4 bases at V and 7 bases at J, with 17 bases between the two ends. CDR3 length: 16 amino acids. Germline CDR1 reads LGHNA; CDR2 reads YNFKEQ. CDR3 region: CASSPYQGGDNSPLHF. CDR3 nucleotide sequence: TGTGCCAGCAGCCCCTATCAGGGAGGGGACAATTCACCCCTCCACTTT.

This rearrangement joins TRBV18 to TRBJ2-1; TRBD1 matches at 7 bases. CDR3 length equals 16 residues. V was clipped by 5 bases and J by 4 bases; unmatched bases: 11. Germline V gene lookup returns CDR1 KGHSH and CDR2 LQKENI. The chain's CDR3 is CASSNPGQRRYNEQFF. CDR3 DNA sequence: TGTGCCAGCTCAAACCCGGGACAGCGACGGTACAATGAGCAGTTCTTC.

The chain is built from TRBV5-4 and TRBJ2-7; D remains ambiguous. The germline CDR1 and CDR2 sequences are SGHNT and YYREEE (reference sequence). This CDR3 has 14 residues. V dropped 1 base and J dropped 0 bases, with 8 bases sitting between them. In DNA, the CDR3 is TGTGCCAGCAGCTTGCGGCAGATCTCCTACGAGCAGTACTTC. Translated: CASSLRQISYEQYF.

This chain joins TRBV5-4 and TRBJ1-2; 7 bases align to TRBD1. The germline CDR1 and CDR2 sequences are SGHNT and YYREEE (reference sequence). This CDR3 spans 14 amino acids. V trimming: 4 bases; J trimming: 3 bases; junction bases outside the gene matches: 6. This chain's CDR3 is CASSVPQGDYGYTF. The CDR3 DNA sequence: TGTGCCAGCAGCGTCCCCCAGGGGGACTATGGCTACACCTTC.

This chain connects TRBV9 to TRBJ2-1; perhaps TRBD2 as D (6 bases). V was clipped by 3 bases and J by 2 bases, with 9 bases between them. The germline V gene has CDR1 SGDLS and CDR2 YYNGEE. The CDR3 has 14 residues. In nucleotides, the CDR3 is TGTGCCAGCAGCGCCGGGAGACCCTACAATGAGCAGTTCTTC. Encoded protein: CASSAGRPYNEQFF.

This clone was picked up one time. The V gene is TRBV18, the J gene TRBJ1-2; no reliable D call. V was cut by 4 bases and J by 3 bases, with 9 bases left in between. The CDR3 is made up of 13 amino acids. CDR1 and CDR2 from the germline V gene are KGHSH and LQKENI. CDR3 protein: CASSQDTDYGYTF. The CDR3 bases are TGTGCCAGCTCACAAGACACCGACTATGGCTACACCTTC.

The chain is built from TRBV5-4 and TRBJ2-2, with D tentatively TRBD1 (5 bases). V gave up 4 bases and J gave up 1 base, with 11 bases separating them. The CDR3 spans 15 residues. Germline lookup yields CDR1 SGHNT and CDR2 YYREEE (reference sequence). CDR3 amino acids: CASSPDRMNTGELFF. CDR3 nucleotides: TGTGCCAGCAGCCCTGACAGAATGAACACCGGGGAGCTGTTTTTT. The full variable domain, completed using reference TRBV5-4 and TRBJ2-2, is ETGVTQSPTHLIKTRGQQVTLRCSSQSGHNTVSWYQQALGQGPQFIFQYYREEENGRGNFPPRFSGLQFPNYSSELNVNALELDDSALYLCASSPDRMNTGELFFGEGSRLTVL.

The rearrangement links TRBV25-1 to TRBJ2-4; D unclear. Germline assignment: CDR1 MGHDK and CDR2 SYGVNS. The CDR3 length is 14 residues. The V end was cut by 2 bases, the J end by 0 bases, with 5 bases between. The CDR3, as DNA: TGTGCCAGCAGTGAACTAGGAGCCAAAAACATTCAGTACTTC. Translating it yields CASSELGAKNIQYF. The whole variable domain, remainder taken from reference TRBV25-1 and TRBJ2-4, is EADIYQTPRYLVIGTGKKITLECSQTMGHDKMYWYQQDPGMELHLIHYSYGVNSTEKGDLSSESTVSRIRTEHFPLTLESARPSHTSQYLCASSELGAKNIQYFGAGTRLSVL.